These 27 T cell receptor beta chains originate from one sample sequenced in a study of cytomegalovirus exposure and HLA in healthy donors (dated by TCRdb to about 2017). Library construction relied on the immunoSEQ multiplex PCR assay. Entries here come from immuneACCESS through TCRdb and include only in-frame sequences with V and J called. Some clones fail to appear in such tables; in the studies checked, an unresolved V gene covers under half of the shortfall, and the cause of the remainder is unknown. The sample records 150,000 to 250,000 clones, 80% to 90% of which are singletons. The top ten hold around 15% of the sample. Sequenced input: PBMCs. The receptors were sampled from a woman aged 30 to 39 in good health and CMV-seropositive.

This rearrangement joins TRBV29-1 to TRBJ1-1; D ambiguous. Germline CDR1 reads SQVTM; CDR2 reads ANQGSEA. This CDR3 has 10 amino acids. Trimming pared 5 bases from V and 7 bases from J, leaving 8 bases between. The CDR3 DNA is TGCAGCGTTACTCTAATTGAAGCTTTCTTT. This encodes CSVTLIEAFF. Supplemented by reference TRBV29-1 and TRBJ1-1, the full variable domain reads SAVISQKPSRDICQRGTSLTIQCQVDSQVTMMFWYRQQPGQSLTLIATANQGSEATYESGFVIDKFPISRPNLTFSTLTVSNMSPEDSSIYLCSVTLIEAFFGQGTRLTVV.

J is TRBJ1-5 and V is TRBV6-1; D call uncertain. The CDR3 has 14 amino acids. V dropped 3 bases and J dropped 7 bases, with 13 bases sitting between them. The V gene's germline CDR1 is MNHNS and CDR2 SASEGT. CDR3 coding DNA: TGTGCCAGCAGTGATTTACTATATGGACAGCCCCAGCATTTT. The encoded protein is CASSDLLYGQPQHF.

The DNA of the CDR3 is TGTGCCAGCTCCCGACCGGGACAGGGCGCAGCTTTCTTT. Its protein is CASSRPGQGAAFF. The V and J genes are TRBV18 and TRBJ1-1; 9 positions match TRBD1. Germline CDR1 and CDR2: KGHSH and LQKENI. CDR3 size: 13 residues. V shed 6 bases and J 10 bases; nucleotides not matched to a gene: 9.

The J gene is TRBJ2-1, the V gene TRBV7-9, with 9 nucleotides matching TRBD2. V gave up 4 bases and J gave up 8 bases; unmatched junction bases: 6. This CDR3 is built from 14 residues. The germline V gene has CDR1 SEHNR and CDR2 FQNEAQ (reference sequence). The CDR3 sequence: CASSSGTSLDEQFF. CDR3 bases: TGTGCCAGCAGCTCCGGGACTAGCCTCGATGAGCAGTTCTTC.

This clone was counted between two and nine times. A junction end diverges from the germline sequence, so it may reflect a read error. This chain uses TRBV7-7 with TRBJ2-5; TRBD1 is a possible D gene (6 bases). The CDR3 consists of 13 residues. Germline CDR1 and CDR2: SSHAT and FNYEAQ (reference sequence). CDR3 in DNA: TGTGCTAGCAGCTTATCTCAGGGGGAGACCCAGTACTTC. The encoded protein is CASSLSQGETQYF.

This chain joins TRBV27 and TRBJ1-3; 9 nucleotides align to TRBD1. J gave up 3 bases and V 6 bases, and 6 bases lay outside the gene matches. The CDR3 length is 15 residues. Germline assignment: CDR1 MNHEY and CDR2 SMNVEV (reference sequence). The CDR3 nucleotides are TGTGCCAGCAGGGACAGGGGAATGGGTGGAAACACCATATATTTT. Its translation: CASRDRGMGGNTIYF.

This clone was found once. CDR3 nucleotides: TGCAGCGTTCCCAGCTCGGGTCGTTCGGATACGCAGTATTTT. It is translated as CSVPSSGRSDTQYF. This rearrangement joins TRBV29-1 to TRBJ2-3; no clear D gene. This CDR3 is built from 14 residues. The V gene lost 5 bases and the J gene lost 6 bases, with 18 bases spanning the gap. CDR1 is SQVTM, CDR2 ANQGSEA, per germline.

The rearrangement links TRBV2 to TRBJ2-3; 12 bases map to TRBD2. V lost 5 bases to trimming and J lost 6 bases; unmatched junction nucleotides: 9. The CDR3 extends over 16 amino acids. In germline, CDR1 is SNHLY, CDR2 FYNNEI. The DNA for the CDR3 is TGTGCCAGCAGTCCGGGGGCTAGCGGGAGGGCGGATACGCAGTATTTT. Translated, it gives CASSPGASGRADTQYF.

In DNA form, the CDR3 reads TGTGCCAGCAGCTTAGAGGACAGGGCTGGCTACACCTTC. Its translation is CASSLEDRAGYTF. This rearrangement joins TRBV5-6 to TRBJ1-2; 8 positions match TRBD1. With V trimmed by 2 bases and J by 7 bases, 4 bases remained unmatched. Germline V CDR1 and CDR2: SGHDT, YYEEEE. The CDR3 is 13 amino acids.

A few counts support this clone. In DNA, the CDR3 is TGCGCCAGCAGCTTGCGGACAGGGGCGGACACTGAAGCTTTCTTT. It translates to CASSLRTGADTEAFF. The chain uses TRBV5-1 and TRBJ1-1, with 9 positions matching TRBD1. Germline CDR1 is SGHRS and CDR2 is YFSETQ. CDR3 length: 15 amino acids. J gave up 3 bases and V 1 base, and 4 bases lay outside the gene matches.

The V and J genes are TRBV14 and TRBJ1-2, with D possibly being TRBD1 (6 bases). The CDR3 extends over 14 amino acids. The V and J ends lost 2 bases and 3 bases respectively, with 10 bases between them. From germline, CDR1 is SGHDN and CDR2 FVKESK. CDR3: CASSQPGHYYGYTF. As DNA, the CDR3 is TGTGCCAGCAGCCAACCGGGACACTACTATGGCTACACCTTC.

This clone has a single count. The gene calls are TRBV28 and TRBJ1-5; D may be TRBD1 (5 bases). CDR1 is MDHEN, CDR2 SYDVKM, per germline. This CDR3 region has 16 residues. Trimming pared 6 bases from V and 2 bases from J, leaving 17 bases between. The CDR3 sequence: CASSIPSDTRNQPQHF. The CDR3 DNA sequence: TGTGCCAGCAGCATACCCTCGGACACACGCAATCAGCCCCAGCATTTT. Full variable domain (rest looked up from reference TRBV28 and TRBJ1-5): DVKVTQSSRYLVKRTGEKVFLECVQDMDHENMFWYRQDPGLGLRLIYFSYDVKMKEKGDIPEGYSVSREKKERFSLILESASTNQTSMYLCASSIPSDTRNQPQHFGDGTRLSIL.

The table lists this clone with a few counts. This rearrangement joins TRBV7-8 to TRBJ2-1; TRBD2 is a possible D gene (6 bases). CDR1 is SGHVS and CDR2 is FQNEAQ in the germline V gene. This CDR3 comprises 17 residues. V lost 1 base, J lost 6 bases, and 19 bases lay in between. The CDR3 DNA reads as TGTGCCAGCAGCTTAGGAGGTCGTAGCGGTTGGGGCAATGAGCAGTTCTTC. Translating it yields CASSLGGRSGWGNEQFF.

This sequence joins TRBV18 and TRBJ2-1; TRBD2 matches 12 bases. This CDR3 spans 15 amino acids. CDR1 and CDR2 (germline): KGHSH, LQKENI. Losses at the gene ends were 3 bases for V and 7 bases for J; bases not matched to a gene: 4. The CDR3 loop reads CASSPLAGGGNEQFF. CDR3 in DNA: TGTGCCAGCTCACCTCTAGCGGGAGGGGGTAATGAGCAGTTCTTC.

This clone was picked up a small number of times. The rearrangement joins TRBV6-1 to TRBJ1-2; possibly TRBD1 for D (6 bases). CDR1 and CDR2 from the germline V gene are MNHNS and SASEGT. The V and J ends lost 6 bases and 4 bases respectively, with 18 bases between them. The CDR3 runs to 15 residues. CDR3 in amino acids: CASRETGPGGYGYTF. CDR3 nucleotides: TGTGCCAGCAGGGAGACAGGCCCGGGCGGCTATGGCTACACCTTC.

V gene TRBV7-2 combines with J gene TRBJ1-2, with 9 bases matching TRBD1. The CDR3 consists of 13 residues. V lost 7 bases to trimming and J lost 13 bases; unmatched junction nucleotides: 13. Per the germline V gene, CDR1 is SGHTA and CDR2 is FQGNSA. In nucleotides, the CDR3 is TGTGCCAGCACCCCAGCGGGACAGGGTCAAAGCACCTTC. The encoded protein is CASTPAGQGQSTF.

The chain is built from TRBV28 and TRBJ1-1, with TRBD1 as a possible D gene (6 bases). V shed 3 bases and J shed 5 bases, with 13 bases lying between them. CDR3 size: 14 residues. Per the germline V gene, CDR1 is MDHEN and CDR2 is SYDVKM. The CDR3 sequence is CASSLGGGWTEAFF. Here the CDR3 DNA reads TGTGCCAGCAGTTTGGGTGGGGGCTGGACTGAAGCTTTCTTT.

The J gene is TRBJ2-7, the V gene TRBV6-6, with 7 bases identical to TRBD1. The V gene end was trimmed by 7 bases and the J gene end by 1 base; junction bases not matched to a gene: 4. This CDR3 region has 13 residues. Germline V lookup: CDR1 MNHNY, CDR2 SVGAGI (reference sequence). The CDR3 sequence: CASTLGQSYEQYF. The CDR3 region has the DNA TGTGCCAGCACCCTGGGACAGTCCTACGAGCAGTACTTC.

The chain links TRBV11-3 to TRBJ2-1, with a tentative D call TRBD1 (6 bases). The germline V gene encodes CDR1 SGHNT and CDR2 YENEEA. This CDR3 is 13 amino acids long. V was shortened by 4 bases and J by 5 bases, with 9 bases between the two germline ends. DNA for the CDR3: TGTGCCAGCAGCTGGACAGCTAACAATGAGCAGTTCTTC. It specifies CASSWTANNEQFF.

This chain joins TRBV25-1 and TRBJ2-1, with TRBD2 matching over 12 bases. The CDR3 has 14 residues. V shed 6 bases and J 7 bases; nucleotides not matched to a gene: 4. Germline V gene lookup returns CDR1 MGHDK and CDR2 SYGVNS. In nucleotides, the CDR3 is TGTGCCAGCAGGCTAGCGGGAGGGAGGAATGAGCAGTTCTTC. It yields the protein CASRLAGGRNEQFF. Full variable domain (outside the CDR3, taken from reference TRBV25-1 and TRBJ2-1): EADIYQTPRYLVIGTGKKITLECSQTMGHDKMYWYQQDPGMELHLIHYSYGVNSTEKGDLSSESTVSRIRTEHFPLTLESARPSHTSQYLCASRLAGGRNEQFFGPGTRLTVL.

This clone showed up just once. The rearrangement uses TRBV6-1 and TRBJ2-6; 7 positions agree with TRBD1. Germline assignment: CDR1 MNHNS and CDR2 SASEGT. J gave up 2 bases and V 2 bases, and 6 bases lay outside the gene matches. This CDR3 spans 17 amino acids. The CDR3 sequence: CASSEQLTGTGANVLTF. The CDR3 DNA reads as TGTGCCAGCAGTGAACAGCTGACAGGGACTGGGGCCAACGTCCTGACTTTC.

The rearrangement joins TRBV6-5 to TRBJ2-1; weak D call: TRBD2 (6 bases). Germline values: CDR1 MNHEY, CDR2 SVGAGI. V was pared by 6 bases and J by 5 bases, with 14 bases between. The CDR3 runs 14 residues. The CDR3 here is CASSPRGTDNEQFF. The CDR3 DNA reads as TGTGCCAGCAGCCCGCGGGGCACTGACAATGAGCAGTTCTTC.

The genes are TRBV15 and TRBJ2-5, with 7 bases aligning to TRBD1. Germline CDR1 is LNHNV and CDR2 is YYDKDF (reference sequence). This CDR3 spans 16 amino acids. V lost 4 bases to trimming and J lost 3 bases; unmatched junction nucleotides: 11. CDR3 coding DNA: TGTGCCACCAGCACCTCCGACAGGGTGGGGGAAGAGACCCAGTACTTC. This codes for CATSTSDRVGEETQYF.

The CDR3 here is CSVESGQGMKTQYF. CDR3 in DNA: TGCAGCGTTGAGTCGGGACAGGGGATGAAGACCCAGTACTTC. The chain combines TRBV29-1 with TRBJ2-5; 10 nucleotides line up with TRBD1. CDR3 length equals 14 residues. Unmatched junction bases numbered 7, after V lost 3 bases and J lost 6 bases. CDR1 and CDR2 (germline): SQVTM, ANQGSEA.

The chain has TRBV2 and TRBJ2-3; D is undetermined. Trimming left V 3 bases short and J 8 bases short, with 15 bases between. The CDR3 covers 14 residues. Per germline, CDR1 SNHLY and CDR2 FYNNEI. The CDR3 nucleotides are TGTGCCAGCAGTGAGACTCGGGTGGAAGTTACGCAGTATTTT. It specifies CASSETRVEVTQYF.

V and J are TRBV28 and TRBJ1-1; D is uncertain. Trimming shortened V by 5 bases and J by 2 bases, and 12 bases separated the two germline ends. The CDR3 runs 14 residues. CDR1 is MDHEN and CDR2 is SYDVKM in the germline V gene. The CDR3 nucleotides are TGTGCCAGCAGTGGTGTAGAGTCCAACACTGAAGCTTTCTTT. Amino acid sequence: CASSGVESNTEAFF.

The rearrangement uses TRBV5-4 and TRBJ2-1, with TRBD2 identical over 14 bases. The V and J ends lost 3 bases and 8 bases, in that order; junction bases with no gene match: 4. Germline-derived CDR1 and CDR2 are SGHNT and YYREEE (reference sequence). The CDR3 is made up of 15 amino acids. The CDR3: CASSSGLAGADEQFF. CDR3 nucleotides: TGTGCCAGCAGCTCGGGACTAGCGGGAGCGGATGAGCAGTTCTTC.